The 30 T cell receptor beta chains reported below all come from one sample, sequenced in a study of OX40 agonist ivuxolimab in advanced cancers. Sequencing used immunoSEQ multiplex PCR; TCRdb keeps in-frame clones, though not all of them. The sample contains over 70,000 clones, about 86% of which appear only once. Sequences were derived from CD4+ or CD8+ T cells sorted from blood, sampled in a trial of the OX40 agonist ivuxolimab. The receptors derive from an adult with an advanced solid tumor such as melanoma, head and neck, liver or kidney cancer.

The chain links TRBV5-4 to TRBJ2-2; D unresolved. The CDR3 length is 14 residues. Trimming took off 4 bases at V and 5 bases at J, with 12 bases between the two ends. Germline-derived CDR1 and CDR2 are SGHNT and YYREEE (reference sequence). In nucleotides, the CDR3 is TGTGCCAGCAGCCCGACATACTCAACCGGGGAGCTGTTTTTT. Protein: CASSPTYSTGELFF.

The chain joins TRBV6-5 to TRBJ2-1; the D gene is possibly TRBD2 (6 bases). The CDR3 length is 14 residues. Per germline, CDR1 MNHEY and CDR2 SVGAGI. The germline V and J ends were trimmed by 8 bases and 3 bases, with 14 bases remaining between them. The chain's CDR3 is CASASRGYYNEQFF. The CDR3 DNA follows: TGTGCCAGCGCTTCACGGGGGTACTACAATGAGCAGTTCTTC.

V is TRBV19 and J is TRBJ1-2; 12 bases are shared with TRBD1. V lost 6 bases and J lost 5; bases outside the gene matches: 10. In germline, CDR1 is LNHDA, CDR2 SQIVND (reference sequence). CDR3 size: 16 residues. This CDR3 reads CASSGSGTGGGYGYTF. DNA of the CDR3: TGTGCCAGTAGCGGATCCGGGACAGGGGGCGGTTATGGCTACACCTTC.

The chain couples TRBV27 to TRBJ1-4, with D unresolved. The CDR3 has 13 residues. Germline V lookup: CDR1 MNHEY, CDR2 SMNVEV (reference sequence). V lost 5 bases to trimming and J lost 8 bases, with 12 bases between them. In nucleotides, the CDR3 is TGTGCCAGCAGTAGGCTCTCAAGAGAAAAACTGTTTTTT. Translation gives CASSRLSREKLFF.

The chain links TRBV30 to TRBJ1-6; no definite D call. The CDR3 spans 14 residues. Germline V gene lookup returns CDR1 GTSNPN and CDR2 SVGIG (reference sequence). Between the trimmed V and J ends, which lost 4 bases and 7 bases, there was a span of 14 bases. Here the CDR3 reads CAWNVVVLNSPLHF. DNA for the CDR3: TGTGCCTGGAACGTAGTAGTGTTGAATTCACCCCTCCACTTT.

The chain employs TRBV19 and TRBJ2-1, with 8 positions matching TRBD2. This CDR3 region has 15 residues. Germline trimming cut 4 bases from V and 6 bases from J; bases unmatched to any gene: 8. Germline loops: CDR1 LNHDA, CDR2 SQIVND (reference sequence). CDR3 protein: CASSTERGPFNEQFF. CDR3 DNA: TGTGCCAGTAGTACCGAGCGGGGGCCATTCAATGAGCAGTTCTTC.

This clone appeared a single time. The CDR3 coding sequence is TGTGCCAGCAGTTTAAGCTACACAGATACGCAGTATTTT. Translated, it gives CASSLSYTDTQYF. This chain joins TRBV27 and TRBJ2-3; no reliable D call. The length of the CDR3 is 13 residues. With 2 bases removed from V and 2 bases from J, the gap between germline ends came to 5 bases. Per the germline V gene, CDR1 is MNHEY and CDR2 is SMNVEV (reference sequence).

The chain couples TRBV5-1 to TRBJ2-5; weak D call: TRBD2 (6 bases). Germline CDR1 and CDR2: SGHRS and YFSETQ. V was shortened by 4 bases and J by 6 bases, with 13 bases between the two germline ends. The length of the CDR3 is 13 residues. The CDR3 sequence is CASSTEGSKTQYF. The CDR3 DNA reads as TGCGCCAGCAGCACGGAGGGGAGTAAGACCCAGTACTTC.

CDR3 nucleotide sequence: TGCGCCAGCCGACTGAGGGGGTCAGGGGAGAACACCGGGGAGCTGTTTTTT. It yields the protein CASRLRGSGENTGELFF. The chain recombines TRBV5-1 with TRBJ2-2, with a tentative D call TRBD1 (6 bases). CDR3 length: 17 amino acids. Germline-derived CDR1 and CDR2 are SGHRS and YFSETQ. Trimming removed 7 bases at V and 1 base at J, with 20 bases between.

This clone was seen only a few times. DNA of the CDR3: TGTGCCAGCAGTGAAATCGGACAGGGGGCTGGTTCACCCCTCCACTTT. Translating it yields CASSEIGQGAGSPLHF. This chain connects TRBV6-1 to TRBJ1-6, with 11 bases matching TRBD1. This CDR3 has 16 amino acids. V was clipped by 2 bases and J by 9 bases; unmatched bases: 6. Germline CDR1 is MNHNS and CDR2 is SASEGT.

The chain links TRBV28 to TRBJ1-3; D unclear. V was clipped by 4 bases and J by 2 bases, with 12 bases between them. This CDR3 has 15 residues. The germline CDR1 and CDR2 sequences are MDHEN and SYDVKM. The CDR3 coding sequence is TGTGCCAGCAGTTCCCTTCCGGCTACTGGAAACACCATATATTTT. This sequence encodes CASSSLPATGNTIYF. Supplemented by reference TRBV28 and TRBJ1-3, the full variable domain reads DVKVTQSSRYLVKRTGEKVFLECVQDMDHENMFWYRQDPGLGLRLIYFSYDVKMKEKGDIPEGYSVSREKKERFSLILESASTNQTSMYLCASSSLPATGNTIYFGEGSWLTVV.

This clone turned up a few times. In DNA form, the CDR3 reads TGTGCCATCAGTGGCGACAACACCATATATTTT. It codes for CAISGDNTIYF. The chain employs TRBV10-3 and TRBJ1-3; D unclear. From germline, CDR1 is ENHRY and CDR2 SYGVKD. This CDR3 comprises 11 residues. V lost 4 bases and J 7 bases, leaving 5 bases between the germline ends.

V gene TRBV7-8 combines with J gene TRBJ1-3; TRBD1 matches at 8 bases. The CDR3 is made up of 13 amino acids. V lost 6 bases, J lost 8 bases, and 6 bases stayed unmatched. CDR1 SGHVS and CDR2 FQNEAQ come from the germline V gene. CDR3 protein: CASSTDRGHTIYF. The CDR3 bases are TGTGCCAGCAGTACCGACAGGGGACACACCATATATTTT.

For this clone: The junction does not match germline at one end; this may be a read error. The CDR3: CASSQERGDGQLF. In DNA form, the CDR3 reads TGTGCCAGCAGCCAAGAGCGGGGGGACGGACAGTTATTC. V and J are TRBV4-2 and TRBJ1-2, with D possibly being TRBD1 (6 bases). CDR3 size: 13 residues. The germline V gene has CDR1 LGHNA and CDR2 YNFKEQ.

The CDR3, as DNA: TGCGCCAGCAGCCTTTCAGGGGGCCGGTTTCAGCCCCAGCATTTT. Amino acid sequence: CASSLSGGRFQPQHF. J is TRBJ1-5 and V is TRBV5-1, with TRBD1 matching 8 bases. After removal of 4 bases from V and 6 bases from J, the junction contained 9 bases not matched to a gene. From germline, CDR1 is SGHRS and CDR2 YFSETQ. This CDR3 is built from 15 residues.

The rearrangement uses TRBV30 and TRBJ1-4; D perhaps matches TRBD1 (6 bases). The CDR3 loop spans 13 amino acids. Germline CDR1 GTSNPN, CDR2 SVGIG (reference sequence). V lost 6 bases to trimming and J lost 12 bases, with 20 bases between them. As DNA, the CDR3 is TGTGCCTGTTTGGGGCCAGGGGAAATAGAACTGTTTTTT. Its protein product is CACLGPGEIELFF.

The J gene is TRBJ2-4, the V gene TRBV27; D tentatively reads TRBD1 or TRBD2 (5 bases each). The V gene's germline CDR1 is MNHEY and CDR2 SMNVEV (reference sequence). Trimming shortened V by 3 bases and J by 1 base, and 10 bases separated the two germline ends. This CDR3 is 15 amino acids long. The CDR3 reads CASSFEGMAKNIQYF. CDR3 coding DNA: TGTGCCAGCAGTTTTGAGGGGATGGCCAAAAACATTCAGTACTTC.

This clone came up once. CDR3 in DNA: TGTGCCAGCTCAAAAGGGGGCGCGGTAAATGAGCAGTTCTTC. Translation gives CASSKGGAVNEQFF. The chain uses TRBV6-6 and TRBJ2-1, with 7 positions matching TRBD1. Unmatched junction bases numbered 11, after V lost 8 bases and J lost 7 bases. CDR1 is MNHNY, CDR2 SVGAGI, per germline (reference sequence). CDR3 length equals 14 residues.

V usage is TRBV2 and J usage is TRBJ2-2, with a weak D call TRBD2 (7 bases). CDR1 and CDR2 from the germline V gene are SNHLY and FYNNEI. V gave up 5 bases and J gave up 6 bases, with 13 bases separating them. The CDR3 is 14 residues long. CDR3: CASSRRGGAGELFF. CDR3 DNA sequence: TGTGCCAGCAGTAGGAGGGGGGGCGCCGGGGAGCTGTTTTTT.

The rearrangement joins TRBV2 to TRBJ1-3; 8 positions agree with TRBD1. The junction had 8 bases not matched to a gene; V was cut back by 6 bases and J by 7 bases. From germline, CDR1 is SNHLY and CDR2 FYNNEI. The CDR3 contains 14 residues. Here the CDR3 DNA reads TGTGCCAGCAGCGTTGGACAGGGTGTTAACACCATATATTTT. It encodes CASSVGQGVNTIYF.

The CDR3 DNA is TGCGCCAGCAGCCAAGAGGTCCCCGGGGAGCTGTTTTTT. This translates into CASSQEVPGELFF. The V gene is TRBV4-3, the J gene TRBJ2-2, with D uncertain. Trimming stripped 0 bases from V and 6 bases from J, with 5 bases between. Germline CDR1 and CDR2: LGHNA and YSLEER. The CDR3 is 13 residues long.

This rearrangement joins TRBV18 to TRBJ1-6; D is uncertain. This CDR3 spans 15 amino acids. V was pared by 2 bases and J by 10 bases, with 15 bases between. Looked up from germline, CDR1 is KGHSH and CDR2 is LQKENI. CDR3 sequence (DNA): TGTGCCAGCTCACCAGGGAGTCGGAGCGGCTCACCCCTCCACTTT. It encodes CASSPGSRSGSPLHF. Supplemented by reference TRBV18 and TRBJ1-6, the full variable domain reads NAGVMQNPRHLVRRRGQEARLRCSPMKGHSHVYWYRQLPEEGLKFMVYLQKENIIDESGMPKERFSAEFPKEGPSILRIQQVVRGDSAAYFCASSPGSRSGSPLHFGNGTRLTVT.

The rearrangement links TRBV10-3 to TRBJ1-2; D perhaps matches TRBD1 (5 bases). The V end lost 2 bases, the J end lost 7 bases, and 17 bases lay between the germline ends. The CDR3 runs 15 residues. CDR1 is ENHRY and CDR2 is SYGVKD in the germline V gene. The CDR3 protein is CAISEPGRQGGGYTF. The CDR3 DNA reads as TGTGCCATCAGTGAGCCTGGGCGGCAGGGTGGTGGCTACACCTTC.

The chain carries TRBV19 and TRBJ1-5, with D perhaps TRBD1 (5 bases). Between the trimmed V and J ends, which lost 5 bases and 3 bases, there was a span of 14 bases. This CDR3 is 15 amino acids long. The V gene's germline CDR1 is LNHDA and CDR2 SQIVND (reference sequence). The CDR3 reads CASSAGALHNQPQHF. CDR3 in DNA: TGTGCCAGTAGTGCCGGGGCCCTCCACAATCAGCCCCAGCATTTT.

This chain joins TRBV30 and TRBJ2-1, with D possibly called TRBD1 or TRBD2 (5 bases each). Trimming removed 3 bases at V and 5 bases at J, with 11 bases between. The CDR3 spans 13 residues. Germline lookup yields CDR1 GTSNPN and CDR2 SVGIG (reference sequence). The CDR3 reads CAWSPGTDNEQFF. CDR3 sequence (DNA): TGTGCCTGGAGCCCGGGGACCGACAATGAGCAGTTCTTC.

The V call is TRBV29-1, the J call TRBJ1-2; no clear D gene. Trimming removed 4 bases at V and 6 bases at J, with 12 bases between. The CDR3 loop spans 12 amino acids. The germline V gene encodes CDR1 SQVTM and CDR2 ANQGSEA. This chain's CDR3 is CSVVGFSDGYTF. In DNA form, the CDR3 reads TGCAGCGTTGTAGGGTTCTCCGATGGCTACACCTTC.

This chain uses TRBV10-3 with TRBJ1-5, with a possible D match to TRBD1 (6 bases). Trimming left V 11 bases short and J 3 bases short, with 20 bases between. The germline CDR1 and CDR2 sequences are ENHRY and SYGVKD. This CDR3 is built from 15 residues. CDR3 region: CAVRPGAGDNQPQHF. CDR3 bases: TGTGCCGTCCGTCCCGGGGCAGGGGACAATCAGCCCCAGCATTTT.

This chain uses TRBV5-5 with TRBJ1-2, with D possibly being TRBD1 (5 bases). Germline CDR1 SGHKS, CDR2 YYEKEE (reference sequence). V was trimmed by 1 base and J by 5 bases, leaving 12 bases between them. This CDR3 is 14 amino acids long. CDR3 sequence reads: CASSLWVGVYGYTF. DNA for the CDR3: TGTGCCAGCAGCTTGTGGGTAGGGGTATATGGCTACACCTTC.

V and J are TRBV6-1 and TRBJ1-2, with 8 positions matching TRBD1. Trimming removed 0 bases from V and 7 bases from J; junction bases left unmatched: 4. Germline CDR1 reads MNHNS; CDR2 reads SASEGT. The CDR3 has 14 residues. Here the CDR3 DNA reads TGTGCCAGCAGTGAAGCGTCAACAGGGGGTGGCTACACCTTC. This sequence encodes CASSEASTGGGYTF.

This chain joins TRBV30 and TRBJ2-7; 8 nucleotides match TRBD1. V lost 2 bases, J lost 3 bases, and 3 bases stayed unmatched. CDR1 is GTSNPN, CDR2 SVGIG, per germline (reference sequence). The CDR3 is made up of 13 amino acids. The CDR3 loop reads CAWSSDRGYEQYF. The CDR3 DNA sequence: TGTGCCTGGAGTAGCGACAGGGGCTACGAGCAGTACTTC.